This T cell receptor beta chain was sequenced for a study of blood T cell repertoires in COVID-19 (dated by TCRdb to 2020 to 2022). Regarding the complete study: Collaborator samples came from the United States, Italy and Spain and covered acute and convalescent phases of COVID-19. The material from the prospective study consisted of cDNA or gDNA derived from T cells, B-cell-depleted T cells, or PBMCs. Samples were obtained from the ongoing ImmuneRACE study (first 160 participants) and from some 1,300 subjects provided by 6 global collaborators. Subjects who had been exposed to COVID-19, were actively infected with it, or had recovered from it provided the deeply sampled blood TCRbeta repertoires that made up the dataset. HLA class I and class II types, where available, came from metadata supplied by the sample provider rather than from assay-based typing. The repertoires were released in a freely available public database meant as a resource for research on the immune response to SARS-CoV-2. A de-identified subject ID, COVID-19 status, age in years and sex were almost always included in the sample metadata. Overall study outcomes, separate from this receptor: How much clinical and demographic metadata was included differed by source and by participant, and the metadata was provided uncurated.

Concerning this clone: This receptor's antigen is unknown. It has no much larger one-base neighbor in the sample; base qualities were not kept.

The immunoSEQ Assay, a bias-controlled multiplex PCR, was used to amplify TCRbeta CDR3 regions from genomic DNA. In the authors' own workflow: The number of nucleated cells in each sample was estimated by amplification of reference gene primers within the assay. To quantify the absolute abundance of each unique TCRbeta CDR3 rearrangement, sequence reads were collapsed and filtered. For each sample, productive Simpson clonality was calculated by taking the square root of Simpson's diversity index across productive rearrangements. TCRdb retrieved this table from immuneACCESS and kept in-frame rearrangements only. Not all clones are present; in checked studies, unresolved V genes account for under half, and no reason is known for the remainder. V, J and clone size were drawn from that table, and D and trimming were deduced from the DNA. A total of 330,000 or so clones appear in this sample, roughly 89% of them only once. 7.5% to 10% of the sample rests with the top ten.

V is trimmed back by 4 bases and J by 2 bases, and the junction contains 4 bases that no gene match accounts for. The CDR3 spans 14 residues, from the cysteine through the phenylalanine. Only CDR3 DNA remains: 42 bases, in frame from the first base. The germline V gene sets CDR1 to LGHNA and CDR2 to YNFKEQ. One collaborating source in Seattle enrolled patients during active infection and followed them longitudinally through the course of disease. The collaborating institutions used their own protocols to collect whole blood in K2EDTA tubes. For TCRbeta analysis, collaborators shipped samples in one of three forms: frozen whole blood, isolated PBMCs, or DNA extracted from either of those sample types.

The sample taken for sequencing was peripheral blood. This TCR derives from a man aged 25 to 45 with COVID-19, enrolled during active disease. The chain is made from TRBV4-2 and TRBJ2-5; 7 middle bases align to TRBD1. The DNA reads as follows: TGTGCCAGCAGCCCCCCGGGACAGCAAGAGACCCAGTACTTC. Its coded protein is CASSPPGQQETQYF.